The following is a T cell receptor beta chain sequence with its context. The antigen it recognizes is unknown. The sample holds no much larger clone one base away, and base qualities are not on file. These data come from a study of blood T cell repertoires in COVID-19 (TCRdb year 2020). The study in broad terms: Collaborator samples came from the United States, Italy and Spain and covered acute and convalescent phases of COVID-19. A freely available public database, intended as a resource for researchers studying the immune response to SARS-CoV-2, is where the repertoires were released. Where HLA class I and class II types were available, the types were taken from metadata supplied by the sample provider, not from assay-based typing. Deeply sampled blood TCRbeta repertoires from subjects exposed to, actively infected with, or recovered from COVID-19 were included in the dataset. The prospective study material was composed of cDNA or gDNA derived from T cells, B-cell-depleted T cells, or PBMCs. Samples came from the ongoing ImmuneRACE study (first 160 participants) plus 1,254 subjects from 6 global collaborators. The sample metadata nearly always contained a de-identified subject ID, COVID-19 status, age in years and sex.

Trimming costs V 6 bases and J 1 base, and their ends lie 16 bases apart. Its CDR3 holds 16 amino acids, cysteine through phenylalanine. Left in the record is the CDR3 DNA by itself, 48 bases read in frame from the first base. Sequences SGHAT (CDR1) and FQNNGV (CDR2) are obtained from the germline V gene. Collaborating institutions collected whole blood in K2EDTA tubes following their own protocols. For TCRbeta analysis, collaborators shipped samples in one of three forms: frozen whole blood, isolated PBMCs, or DNA extracted from either of those sample types. The immunoSEQ Assay, a bias-controlled multiplex PCR, was used to amplify TCRbeta CDR3 regions from genomic DNA. The paper's processing steps were these. The number of nucleated cells in each sample was estimated from the amplification of reference gene primers within the assay. Sequence reads were collapsed and filtered to measure the absolute abundance of every unique TCRbeta CDR3 rearrangement. Productive Simpson clonality was computed per sample as the square root of Simpson's diversity index over productive rearrangements. Imported from immuneACCESS, the table was reduced by TCRdb to in-frame sequences with V and J called. These copies leave out some clones; in studies compared against another copy, an unresolved V gene accounts for under half, and the cause of the remainder is not known. V and J calls and clone size follow that table, whereas D and trimming were derived from the DNA. The table for this sample lists about 190,000 clones; about nine tenths of them were counted only once. Around 7% of the sample is taken by the ten largest.

Study-level results and caveats: Clinical and demographic metadata were provided uncurated, with the amount varying by source and participant.

The sequence was collected from a man aged 35 to 55 with acute or convalescent COVID-19. Here the chain combines TRBV11-2 and TRBJ1-5; possibly the D gene is TRBD1, per 5 matching bases. Sample: peripheral blood. The CDR3 is CASRPRGDESNQPQHF. The DNA reads TGTGCCAGCAGACCTCGGGGGGATGAGAGCAATCAGCCCCAGCATTTT.